This is a list of T cell receptor beta chains from one sample in a study of blood T cell repertoires in COVID-19. The assay was immunoSEQ multiplex PCR, and TCRdb's table has in-frame clones only and misses some. The profile covers approximately 61,000 clones, with 70% to 85% appearing a single time and approximately 6% taken by the ten largest. Sequencing input: peripheral blood. The receptors stem from a woman in her sixties or seventies with acute or convalescent COVID-19. The CDR3 runs from the conserved cysteine through the conserved F or W. D genes are given only for firm matches. Expanded clones are given a class, and other clones once, few, many or no size at all.

d_gene: .
v_gene: TRBV5-1
abundance: .
j_gene: TRBJ2-7
CDR3aa: CASSFTGTEQYF
CDR3nt: TGCGCCAGCAGCTTTACAGGGACCGAGCAGTACTTC

d_gene: .
v_gene: TRBV7-2
abundance: .
j_gene: TRBJ1-1
CDR3aa: CASSLSAWEDTEAFF
CDR3nt: TGTGCCAGCAGCTTATCGGCTTGGGAGGACACTGAAGCTTTCTTT

d_gene: TRBD1
v_gene: TRBV11-1
abundance: .
j_gene: TRBJ2-7
CDR3aa: CASSFRQGPYEQYF
CDR3nt: TGTGCCAGCAGCTTTCGACAGGGCCCCTACGAGCAGTACTTC

d_gene: .
v_gene: TRBV18
abundance: .
j_gene: TRBJ2-5
CDR3aa: CASSLNSEETQYF
CDR3nt: TGTGCCAGCTCCCTGAACAGTGAAGAGACCCAGTACTTC

d_gene: .
v_gene: TRBV18
abundance: .
j_gene: TRBJ1-2
CDR3aa: CASSRGDYGYTF
CDR3nt: TGTGCCAGCTCACGGGGGGACTATGGCTACACCTTC

d_gene: TRBD1
v_gene: TRBV19
abundance: .
j_gene: TRBJ1-6
CDR3aa: CATSGLRGTGDSPLHF
CDR3nt: TGTGCCACCTCCGGTCTTCGTGGGACAGGGGATTCACCCCTCCACTTT

d_gene: .
v_gene: TRBV3-1/TRBV3-2
abundance: .
j_gene: TRBJ2-7
CDR3aa: CASSQSRYEQYF
CDR3nt: TGTGCCAGCAGCCAATCTCGCTACGAGCAGTACTTC

d_gene: TRBD2
v_gene: TRBV11-1
abundance: .
j_gene: TRBJ2-5
CDR3aa: CASSLEVAGLETQYF
CDR3nt: TGTGCCAGCAGCTTAGAAGTAGCGGGATTGGAGACCCAGTACTTC

d_gene: TRBD1
v_gene: TRBV10-3
abundance: few
j_gene: TRBJ1-1
CDR3aa: CAIRGDRVVTEAFF
CDR3nt: TGTGCCATCAGAGGGGACAGGGTAGTCACTGAAGCTTTCTTT

d_gene: TRBD1
v_gene: TRBV4-2
abundance: .
j_gene: TRBJ1-2
CDR3aa: CASSLTGGFVEGYTF
CDR3nt: TGTGCCAGCAGTTTGACAGGGGGCTTTGTGGAAGGCTACACCTTC

d_gene: TRBD1
v_gene: TRBV2
abundance: .
j_gene: TRBJ2-1
CDR3aa: CASTKDRHSYNEQFF
CDR3nt: TGTGCCAGCACGAAGGACAGGCATTCCTACAATGAGCAGTTCTTC

d_gene: .
v_gene: TRBV11-3
abundance: .
j_gene: TRBJ2-3
CDR3aa: CASSRGSKGIDTQYF
CDR3nt: TGTGCCAGCAGCCGGGGGTCAAAAGGAATAGATACGCAGTATTTT

d_gene: TRBD1
v_gene: TRBV28
abundance: .
j_gene: TRBJ2-7
CDR3aa: CASSFRGSSYEQYF
CDR3nt: TGTGCCAGCAGCTTCAGGGGGAGCTCCTACGAGCAGTACTTC

d_gene: .
v_gene: TRBV11-3
abundance: .
j_gene: TRBJ2-7
CDR3aa: CASSDGRAPLLSYEQYF
CDR3nt: TGTGCCAGCAGCGACGGCAGGGCCCCCCTCCTATCCTACGAGCAGTACTTC

d_gene: .
v_gene: TRBV5-6
abundance: .
j_gene: TRBJ1-2
CDR3aa: CASSLWGVGYGYTF
CDR3nt: TGTGCCAGCAGCTTGTGGGGAGTGGGCTATGGCTACACCTTC